This T cell receptor (beta chain) stems from a study of T cell changes during pregnancy in multiple sclerosis. Data came from immunoSEQ multiplex PCR; TCRdb stores just in-frame clones and leaves some out. Of under 65,000 clones in the sample, roughly 93% were seen once. The CDR3 spans 13 residues. V was pared by 2 bases and J by 6 bases, with 7 bases between. Germline CDR1 is MNHNS and CDR2 is SASEGT. This material consisted of CD8+ T cells from peripheral blood mononuclear cells, taken in the second trimester of pregnancy. The V and J genes are TRBV6-1 and TRBJ1-4; D call uncertain. The origin of this receptor is a female donor with multiple sclerosis, enrolled in a pregnancy study. In DNA form, the CDR3 reads TGTGCCAGCAGTGAACAGTTCGATGAAAAACTGTTTTTT. It translates to CASSEQFDEKLFF.